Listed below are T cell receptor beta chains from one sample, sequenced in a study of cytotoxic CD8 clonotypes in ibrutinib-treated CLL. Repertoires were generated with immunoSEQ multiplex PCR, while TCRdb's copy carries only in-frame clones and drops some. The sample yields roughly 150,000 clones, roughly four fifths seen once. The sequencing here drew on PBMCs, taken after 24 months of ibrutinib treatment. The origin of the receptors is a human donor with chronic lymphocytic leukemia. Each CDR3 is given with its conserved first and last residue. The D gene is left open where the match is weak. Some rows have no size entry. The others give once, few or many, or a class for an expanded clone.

CDR3nt: TGTGCCAGCAGTGAAACGGGTGCAACTAATGAAAAACTGTTTTTT
CDR3aa: CASSETGATNEKLFF
v_gene: TRBV6-1
abundance: .
len: 15
d_gene: .
j_gene: TRBJ1-4

CDR3nt: TGCAGTGCTAGAGGGGATGGCTACACCTTC
CDR3aa: CSARGDGYTF
v_gene: TRBV20-1
abundance: few
len: 10
d_gene: .
j_gene: TRBJ1-2

CDR3nt: TGTGCCAGCTCACCACTGGCCAGTCACACTGAAGCTTTCTTT
CDR3aa: CASSPLASHTEAFF
v_gene: TRBV18
abundance: .
len: 14
d_gene: .
j_gene: TRBJ1-1

CDR3nt: TGTGCCAGCAGCTTAGACAGGTCGACTGAAGCTTTCTTT
CDR3aa: CASSLDRSTEAFF
v_gene: TRBV7-9
abundance: .
len: 13
d_gene: .
j_gene: TRBJ1-1

CDR3nt: TGTGCCAGTACGGAGGGATCCAACACCGGGGAGCTGTTTTTT
CDR3aa: CASTEGSNTGELFF
v_gene: TRBV19
abundance: once
len: 14
d_gene: .
j_gene: TRBJ2-2

CDR3nt: TGTGCCAGCAGCTTGACAGGTTCCCCCTCTGGAAACACCATATATTTT
CDR3aa: CASSLTGSPSGNTIYF
v_gene: TRBV7-9
abundance: .
len: 16
d_gene: .
j_gene: TRBJ1-3

CDR3nt: TGTGCCAGCAGTCGACAGGGGACTGAAGCTTTCTTT
CDR3aa: CASSRQGTEAFF
v_gene: TRBV2
abundance: .
len: 12
d_gene: TRBD1
j_gene: TRBJ1-1

CDR3nt: TGTGCCAGCAGCCGGACAGGGAACACTGAAGCTTTCTTT
CDR3aa: CASSRTGNTEAFF
v_gene: TRBV6-5
abundance: .
len: 13
d_gene: TRBD1
j_gene: TRBJ1-1

CDR3nt: TGTGCCTGGAGTGTCCCTGGGACAGCCTCAGGGCAGCCCCAGCATTTT
CDR3aa: CAWSVPGTASGQPQHF
v_gene: TRBV30
abundance: .
len: 16
d_gene: TRBD1
j_gene: TRBJ1-5

CDR3nt: TGTGCCAGCAGTTACGAGGGGGCCAGAGGAAACACCATATATTTT
CDR3aa: CASSYEGARGNTIYF
v_gene: TRBV6-6
abundance: .
len: 15
d_gene: TRBD1
j_gene: TRBJ1-3

CDR3nt: TGTGCCAGCCAGGACGGCGGGAGAAGGGGGTACTTC
CDR3aa: CASQDGGRRGYF
v_gene: TRBV7-3
abundance: .
len: 12
d_gene: TRBD2
j_gene: TRBJ2-7

CDR3nt: TGTGCCAGTAGTCGTCAGGGGGCTGGTGAAGCTTTCTTT
CDR3aa: CASSRQGAGEAFF
v_gene: TRBV19
abundance: .
len: 13
d_gene: TRBD1
j_gene: TRBJ1-1

CDR3nt: TGCAGCGTTGATCTCCCGGGGATAACGACCTATGGCTACACCTTC
CDR3aa: CSVDLPGITTYGYTF
v_gene: TRBV29-1
abundance: .
len: 15
d_gene: .
j_gene: TRBJ1-2

CDR3nt: TGTGCCAGCAGTTTAACGGCTAGCCGAAGTATCTCCTACGAGCAGTACTTC
CDR3aa: CASSLTASRSISYEQYF
v_gene: TRBV28
abundance: once
len: 17
d_gene: .
j_gene: TRBJ2-7

CDR3nt: TGTGCCAGCAGCTTCGGGACAGGGGTAGATACGCAGTATTTT
CDR3aa: CASSFGTGVDTQYF
v_gene: TRBV7-6
abundance: .
len: 14
d_gene: TRBD1
j_gene: TRBJ2-3

CDR3nt: TGTGCCAGCTCACCGCGGACAGGCTATAATTCACCCCTCCACTTT
CDR3aa: CASSPRTGYNSPLHF
v_gene: TRBV18
abundance: .
len: 15
d_gene: TRBD1
j_gene: TRBJ1-6

CDR3nt: TGTGCCAGCAGCTTTATTAAGCGACGCACAGATACGCAGTATTTT
CDR3aa: CASSFIKRRTDTQYF
v_gene: TRBV5-4
abundance: .
len: 15
d_gene: .
j_gene: TRBJ2-3

CDR3nt: TGTGCCAGCAGCTCCGACCAGGGAAATCAGCCCCAGCATTTT
CDR3aa: CASSSDQGNQPQHF
v_gene: TRBV5-8
abundance: .
len: 14
d_gene: .
j_gene: TRBJ1-5

CDR3nt: TGTGCCAGCAGCTACCCGGCTAGCGGCCAAGAGACCCAGTACTTC
CDR3aa: CASSYPASGQETQYF
v_gene: TRBV7-9
abundance: .
len: 15
d_gene: TRBD2
j_gene: TRBJ2-5

CDR3nt: TGTGCCAGCAGCCACGGGACGTTGAACACTGAAGCTTTCTTT
CDR3aa: CASSHGTLNTEAFF
v_gene: TRBV7-2
abundance: .
len: 14
d_gene: .
j_gene: TRBJ1-1

CDR3nt: TGTGCCAGTAGTAAAACAGATAGCAATCAGCCCCAGCATTTT
CDR3aa: CASSKTDSNQPQHF
v_gene: TRBV19
abundance: .
len: 14
d_gene: .
j_gene: TRBJ1-5

CDR3nt: TGTGCCAGTAGTTTCCACCCAACAGTGAACACTGAAGCTTTCTTT
CDR3aa: CASSFHPTVNTEAFF
v_gene: TRBV19
abundance: .
len: 15
d_gene: .
j_gene: TRBJ1-1

CDR3nt: TGTGCCAGCAGCTTAGCGGCAGCGCAGTACTTC
CDR3aa: CASSLAAAQYF
v_gene: TRBV7-6
abundance: .
len: 11
d_gene: .
j_gene: TRBJ2-7

CDR3nt: TGTGCCAGCAGCATGGCCGGGGCAGGGGAACAAGGAGGCTACACCTTC
CDR3aa: CASSMAGAGEQGGYTF
v_gene: TRBV5-6
abundance: once
len: 16
d_gene: .
j_gene: TRBJ1-2

CDR3nt: TGTGCCAGCAGTTATTTTAGCGGGAGTACTGCCGGGGAGCTGTTTTTT
CDR3aa: CASSYFSGSTAGELFF
v_gene: TRBV6-5
abundance: .
len: 16
d_gene: TRBD2
j_gene: TRBJ2-2

CDR3nt: TGTGCCAGTATCGCTCAAGGACACTACTATGGCTACACCTTC
CDR3aa: CASIAQGHYYGYTF
v_gene: TRBV19
abundance: .
len: 14
d_gene: .
j_gene: TRBJ1-2

CDR3nt: TGTGCCAGCAGCGTAGTGAGCGGAATGGGGACTCACTCTAGCACAGATACGCAGTATTTT
CDR3aa: CASSVVSGMGTHSSTDTQYF
v_gene: TRBV9
abundance: .
len: 20
d_gene: .
j_gene: TRBJ2-3

CDR3nt: TGTGCCAGCTCACCACAGGGGGCTGATTCACCCCTCCACTTT
CDR3aa: CASSPQGADSPLHF
v_gene: TRBV18
abundance: few
len: 14
d_gene: TRBD1
j_gene: TRBJ1-6

CDR3nt: TGTGCCAGCAGTCTGGACAGGGACCGACCCCTCCACTTT
CDR3aa: CASSLDRDRPLHF
v_gene: TRBV6-5
abundance: few
len: 13
d_gene: TRBD1
j_gene: TRBJ1-6

CDR3nt: TGTGCCAGCAGTTACAAGGGACAGGTGACTGAAGCTTTCTTT
CDR3aa: CASSYKGQVTEAFF
v_gene: TRBV6-5
abundance: .
len: 14
d_gene: TRBD1
j_gene: TRBJ1-1

CDR3nt: TGTGCCAGCAGCTTGGGGTTAGGGTCTAGCAATCAGCCCCAGCATTTT
CDR3aa: CASSLGLGSSNQPQHF
v_gene: TRBV5-6
abundance: .
len: 16
d_gene: .
j_gene: TRBJ1-5

CDR3nt: TGTGCCAGTAGTCCTCTCCTAGGGGTAATAGTCGAGACCCAGTACTTC
CDR3aa: CASSPLLGVIVETQYF
v_gene: TRBV19
abundance: few
len: 16
d_gene: .
j_gene: TRBJ2-5

CDR3nt: TGTGCCAGCAGCTTTAATGGGTTAGGAGAGACCCAGTACTTC
CDR3aa: CASSFNGLGETQYF
v_gene: TRBV7-2
abundance: .
len: 14
d_gene: .
j_gene: TRBJ2-5

CDR3nt: TGTGCCAGCGCTCCCTCGATGGGGAGTGAGACCCAGTACTTC
CDR3aa: CASAPSMGSETQYF
v_gene: TRBV18
abundance: .
len: 14
d_gene: .
j_gene: TRBJ2-5

CDR3nt: TGTGCCAGCAGCTCCGACGGACCGAACACTGAAGCTTTCTTT
CDR3aa: CASSSDGPNTEAFF
v_gene: TRBV11-3
abundance: .
len: 14
d_gene: .
j_gene: TRBJ1-1

CDR3nt: TGTGCCAGCAGTTTATCAGGGTTTGGCTACACCTTC
CDR3aa: CASSLSGFGYTF
v_gene: TRBV28
abundance: .
len: 12
d_gene: .
j_gene: TRBJ1-2

CDR3nt: TGCGCCAGCAGCCGATGGAGGGGGGCGAACACCGGGGAGCTGTTTTTT
CDR3aa: CASSRWRGANTGELFF
v_gene: TRBV4-1
abundance: many
len: 16
d_gene: .
j_gene: TRBJ2-2

CDR3nt: TGTGCCAGCAGCGTAGCCCAGGGACGGAACACCATATATTTT
CDR3aa: CASSVAQGRNTIYF
v_gene: TRBV9
abundance: .
len: 14
d_gene: .
j_gene: TRBJ1-3

CDR3nt: TGCGCCAGCAGTGTTCATTCATCCGGTACGCAGTATTTT
CDR3aa: CASSVHSSGTQYF
v_gene: TRBV10-2
abundance: .
len: 13
d_gene: .
j_gene: TRBJ2-3

CDR3nt: TGTGCCAGCAGTTTAGACAGGGGGAAAAAGCAAGAGACCCAGTACTTC
CDR3aa: CASSLDRGKKQETQYF
v_gene: TRBV28
abundance: .
len: 16
d_gene: TRBD1
j_gene: TRBJ2-5

CDR3nt: TGCGCCAGCAGCCGACAGTTCATCCGGGACACTGAAGCTTTCTTT
CDR3aa: CASSRQFIRDTEAFF
v_gene: TRBV5-1
abundance: .
len: 15
d_gene: .
j_gene: TRBJ1-1

CDR3nt: TGCGCCAGCAGCCAAGTCCCGTGGCAGGGCCGTAACACCGGGGAGCTGTTTTTT
CDR3aa: CASSQVPWQGRNTGELFF
v_gene: TRBV4-1
abundance: .
len: 18
d_gene: .
j_gene: TRBJ2-2

CDR3nt: TGTGCCAGTAGTTCAACAGGGACTGCGACTAATGAAAAACTGTTTTTT
CDR3aa: CASSSTGTATNEKLFF
v_gene: TRBV19
abundance: .
len: 16
d_gene: .
j_gene: TRBJ1-4

CDR3nt: TGTGCCAGCAGCTTGGAGCCAGACTCCTACGAGCAGTACTTC
CDR3aa: CASSLEPDSYEQYF
v_gene: TRBV5-5
abundance: once
len: 14
d_gene: .
j_gene: TRBJ2-7

CDR3nt: TGTGCCAGCAGTTACGACTCTGGCTACACCTTC
CDR3aa: CASSYDSGYTF
v_gene: TRBV6-6
abundance: .
len: 11
d_gene: .
j_gene: TRBJ1-2

CDR3nt: TGTGCCAGCAAGAGAAGGCTTATCGGGGGCATTCAGTACTTC
CDR3aa: CASKRRLIGGIQYF
v_gene: TRBV25-1
abundance: .
len: 14
d_gene: .
j_gene: TRBJ2-4

CDR3nt: TGTGCCAGCTCACCCTTAACCGGGACAGGGTCTTCCGAAGCTTTCTTT
CDR3aa: CASSPLTGTGSSEAFF
v_gene: TRBV18
abundance: .
len: 16
d_gene: TRBD1
j_gene: TRBJ1-1

CDR3nt: TGTGCCAGCAGCGCATTAAAGCAGTACTTC
CDR3aa: CASSALKQYF
v_gene: TRBV28
abundance: .
len: 10
d_gene: .
j_gene: TRBJ2-7

CDR3nt: TGTGCCAGCAGCTCCAGAGGACGGGGAACTGAAGCTTTCTTT
CDR3aa: CASSSRGRGTEAFF
v_gene: TRBV11-3
abundance: .
len: 14
d_gene: .
j_gene: TRBJ1-1

CDR3nt: TGTGCCAGTAGGAGAGGTTCGGCCAGCGGCCTTTCGGGCTATGGCTACACCTTC
CDR3aa: CASRRGSASGLSGYGYTF
v_gene: TRBV19
abundance: .
len: 18
d_gene: .
j_gene: TRBJ1-2

CDR3nt: TGTGCCAGCTCTAACGGACAGGATAGTCAGCCCCAGCATTTT
CDR3aa: CASSNGQDSQPQHF
v_gene: TRBV18
abundance: .
len: 14
d_gene: TRBD1
j_gene: TRBJ1-5

CDR3nt: TGTGCCAGCAGTTCAGGGACCGGGGCCAACGTCCTGACTTTC
CDR3aa: CASSSGTGANVLTF
v_gene: TRBV27
abundance: .
len: 14
d_gene: .
j_gene: TRBJ2-6

CDR3nt: TGTGCCAGCTCGTCGACGGTTCAGGAGACCCAGTACTTC
CDR3aa: CASSSTVQETQYF
v_gene: TRBV18
abundance: .
len: 13
d_gene: .
j_gene: TRBJ2-5

CDR3nt: TGTGCCAGTAGTATAGGACAGGGGGCGTACGAGCAGTACTTC
CDR3aa: CASSIGQGAYEQYF
v_gene: TRBV19
abundance: .
len: 14
d_gene: TRBD1
j_gene: TRBJ2-7

CDR3nt: TGCGCCAGCAGCGGGGACTGGGGAGAGACCCAGTACTTC
CDR3aa: CASSGDWGETQYF
v_gene: TRBV5-1
abundance: once
len: 13
d_gene: .
j_gene: TRBJ2-5